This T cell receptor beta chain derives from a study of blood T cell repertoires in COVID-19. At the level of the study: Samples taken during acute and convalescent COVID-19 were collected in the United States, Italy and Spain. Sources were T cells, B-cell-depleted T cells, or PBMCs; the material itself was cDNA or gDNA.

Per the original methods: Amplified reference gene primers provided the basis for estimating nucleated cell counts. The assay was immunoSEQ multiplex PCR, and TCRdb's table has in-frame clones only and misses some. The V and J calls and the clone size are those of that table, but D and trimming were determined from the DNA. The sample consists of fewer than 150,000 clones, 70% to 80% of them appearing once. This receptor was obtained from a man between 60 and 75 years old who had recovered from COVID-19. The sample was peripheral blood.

The CDR3 protein is CASRWPGHNNYGYTF. DNA for the CDR3: TGTGCCAGCAGGTGGCCGGGACACAATAACTATGGCTACACCTTC. The V call is TRBV28, the J call TRBJ1-2; the D gene is possibly TRBD1 (6 bases). The germline V gene encodes CDR1 MDHEN and CDR2 SYDVKM. Trimming took 6 bases from V and 1 from J, leaving 15 bases between them. The CDR3 runs to 15 residues.